This entry is about one T cell receptor (beta chain). Its binding antigen is unknown. Within one base of it there is no much larger clone, and no base qualities were kept. Libraries were made using the immunoSEQ multiplex PCR assay. For the multiplex PCR, a mixture combining 60 forward primers for TCR Vbeta segments and 13 reverse primers for TCR Jbeta segments was used. The CDR3 region of rearranged TCR beta genes was amplified from genomic DNA with a multiplex PCR assay. On the Illumina HiSeq System, the amplified TCR beta libraries were sequenced as 87-base-pair reads. Per the authors' processing: A later analysis counted about 80 million unique TCR beta chains across the roughly 700 repertoires, and about 10 million of these chains were shared by at least two donors. Raw reads were error-corrected and collapsed into unique sequences by a nearest-neighbor algorithm in which closely related sequences were merged to remove PCR and sequencing errors. CDR3 sequences were aligned to IMGT reference sequences to assign V, D and J gene segments. For a sequence to be retained, at least a six-nucleotide match to both a V gene segment and a J gene segment was required. Rearrangements were called productive when the CDR3 lacked stop codons and stayed in frame with V and J; all others were non-productive. CDR3 was defined according to IMGT convention as the region running from the second conserved V-encoded cysteine to the conserved J-encoded phenylalanine. In an earlier analysis of around 540 of the donors, sequences lacking an unambiguous match to a single V gene segment were excluded. In an earlier analysis of approximately 500 of the donors, a V segment was called functional when productive rearrangements were above 56.7%, and segregating when the standard deviation between donors exceeded 5%. A statistical classification framework was built to diagnose cytomegalovirus status from the catalog of TCR beta chain sequences. In a later analysis, TCR nucleotide sequences were compared against IMGT/GENE-DB human TR gene sequences so that V and J genes could be assigned. In a later analysis, CDR3 sequences and most-parsimonious VDJ recombination scenarios were assigned using the TCRdist pipeline. In a later analysis, each TCR beta chain was defined by its CDR3 amino acid sequence together with its V-gene family, and reads without a unique V-gene family were excluded. A later analysis removed roughly 590 highly shared, low-generation-probability nucleotide sequences to deal with suspected cross-contamination and a sequencing artifact. For each public chain, a later analysis derived a clonal expansion index from normalized ranks of inferred template counts within each repertoire. In a later analysis, generation probabilities were computed using a VDJ recombination model fitted to out-of-frame rearrangements, and the results were checked against IGoR. A later analysis scored TCR-TCR, TCR-HLA and TCR-CMV co-occurrence with hypergeometric tests, applying a repertoire-size bias correction to TCR pairs. False discovery rates were estimated in a later analysis by permuting HLA or CMV assignments 20 times. A later analysis grouped co-occurring TCRs with DBSCAN, adding TCRdist sequence similarity when clustering within HLA-allele-positive subsets. For co-occurrence clustering, repertoires with fewer than 30,000 or more than 120,000 public chains were excluded, along with five repertoires with anomalous nucleotide sharing. Sourced from immuneACCESS, this table was stored by TCRdb with only in-frame sequences that have V and J called. A share of the clones is absent; for the studies checked, an unresolved V gene accounts for under half, and the remainder has no known explanation. V and J calls and clone size are those listed in that table; D and trimming were worked out from the DNA. The sample profile shows 200,000 or so clones; about 70% of them were found once. Together, the top ten hold 2.6% of the sample.

For CDR1 and CDR2, the germline V gene lists SNHLY and FYNNEI. Trimming removed 6 bases from V and 1 base from J; the gene matches leave 4 bases unexplained. Counted from cysteine to phenylalanine, this CDR3 has 14 amino acids. Only CDR3 DNA remains: 42 bases, in frame from the first base. The cohort consisted of hundreds of healthy bone marrow donors. At the time of sampling, every cohort member was nominally healthy, though immune exposures that went unrecorded were likely present. The donor tested CMV seropositive and was one of the 289 seropositive cohort members. Every donor gave a peripheral blood sample, and the peripheral blood mononuclear cells from that sample were used for TCR beta sequencing. Genomic DNA extraction from the blood cell samples was performed with the Qiagen DNeasy Blood Extraction Kit. This entry belongs to a study of cytomegalovirus exposure and HLA in healthy donors (dated by TCRdb to about 2017). At the level of the whole study: An earlier analysis of some 500 of the donors reported 250 to 350 Gb of sequence data and around 110 million unique TCR beta sequences from about 200 million T cells. An early release covering roughly 640 HLA-typed donors comprised approximately 300 gigabases of sequencing data and around 80 million unique TCR sequences. Of the approximately 400 genotyped donors, about 84% fell in the genetic ancestry cluster associated with self-reported Caucasian donors. The aim of the study was to test whether cataloging public T cell receptors could identify signatures of past pathogen exposure. The T cell repertoires of roughly 660 subjects were profiled by immunosequencing and related to cytomegalovirus serostatus. In addition to the first cohort of 666 subjects, a separate validation cohort of 130 or so different subjects was used. The study combined high-throughput TCR immunosequencing, statistical association of individual TCRs with disease status, and machine learning to predict cytomegalovirus infection status. A later analysis re-examined previously published TCR beta repertoires from hundreds of donors and added high-resolution HLA genotyping to investigate patterns of TCR occurrence. Rather than drawing on any new phenotypic data, the later analysis identified candidate immune exposures from TCR beta sequences and the way those sequences occurred across donors. An earlier analysis of 587 of the donors applied high-throughput TCR beta sequencing to assess whether each TCR beta V gene segment acted as functional or pseudogenic. Alongside the repertoire data, information on donor age, sex, ethnicity and CMV serostatus was compiled. In a later genetic analysis, genome-wide SNP genotypes for about 60% of the 666 donors were used, and that subset was treated as a discovery cohort. Every repertoire in the discovery cohort had been generated on one and the same sequencing platform. HLA typing covered class I and class II loci at four-digit resolution. The number of donors typed differed by locus, with roughly 620-640 for A, B, C, DRB1 and DQB1, around 500 for DQA1, approximately 580 for DPA1, and some 470 for DPB1. Because of strong linkage in the cohort, four or five DR-DQ haplotypes were treated as single units for association and clustering. Among 350 to 400 genotyped donors of the cohort, an average of 235,054 unique TCR beta nucleotide sequences were sequenced per donor, about a sixth of them non-productive.

Study-wide conclusions, independent of this receptor: According to a later analysis, TCR association rates differed among HLA loci, with DRB1 alleles showing the most associated TCRs and HLA-C alleles showing the fewest. Linkage disequilibrium might explain the correlated functional status among segregating V segments, but an unknown experimental factor could not be excluded. Because the 87-base-pair reads could not distinguish some IMGT-functional V segments, including TRBV6-2 and TRBV6-3, those segments were excluded. Most TCR sequences were observed very rarely across donors, whereas some public TCRs were present in many individuals. This cohort had only TCR beta chains sequenced, and the lack of alpha or paired-chain data limited which features could be detected. In an earlier analysis of 587 of the donors, most TCR beta V segments were observed in productive rearrangements about 90% or about 30% of the time, broadly matching IMGT annotations. In a later analysis, most CMV-associated TCR beta chains were found to appear HLA-restricted, with HLA associations seemingly driven largely by CMV exposure. In a later genetic analysis, fewer N-insertions in productive TCRs were reported among donors in an Asian-associated ancestry cluster than the roughly 670-donor mean. A group of highly shared sequence variants was considered likely to be a technical artifact of the sequencing pipeline. Sequencing depth was assumed to be roughly uniform across donors in the presence/absence analyses, though that assumption may not hold. In vitro tests confirmed that a few of the cytomegalovirus-associated TCR beta chains recognize cytomegalovirus antigens. The only immune exposure information available for the cohort was CMV serostatus. In a later analysis, HLA-associated TCR beta chains were found to be more clonally expanded and to have lower generation probabilities than equally common non-associated chains. The authors suggested that the approach could potentially be generalized to other disease states and immunological phenotypes. A later analysis associated 15,000 to 20,000 TCR beta sequences with specific HLA alleles at a false discovery rate of 0.05. In a later genetic analysis, a missense DCLRE1C variant was associated with V-gene and J-gene trimming of TCR beta chains, and the association was replicated in an independent cohort. A later analysis reported that several top co-occurrence clusters appeared linked to parvovirus B19, influenza, CMV and Epstein-Barr virus. About 17 rarely observed V segments, including chromosome 9 orphons, were excluded from the earlier analysis of approximately 600 of the donors because counts were too low. A further reported finding was that TCR beta sequences accurately predicted the HLA-A and HLA-B alleles for most subjects in the first cohort. Strong co-occurrence of HLA alleles, especially DR and DQ, made assigning TCR associations to individual alleles difficult. Because some donors lacked HLA typing at each locus, the association tests relied only on the typed subset. A total of about 180 TCR beta chains were listed by the study as associated with cytomegalovirus. The classifier was reported to diagnose cytomegalovirus status with high specificity and sensitivity in both the original and validation cohorts.

This receptor was obtained from a man aged 40-49 years in good health and CMV-seropositive. Recombination connected TRBV2 to TRBJ1-1; 8 bases in the middle match TRBD1. Sequencing was carried out using PBMCs. CDR3 reads: CASSPQGGNTEAFF. The DNA reads as follows: TGTGCCAGCAGCCCACAGGGGGGGAACACTGAAGCTTTCTTT.